One sample yielded the 5 T cell receptor beta chains listed below, sequenced in a study of blood T cell repertoires in COVID-19. Measured with immunoSEQ multiplex PCR; TCRdb has only the in-frame clones, and not every one. This sample has under 400,000 clones, with roughly 87% found just once. The material sequenced was peripheral blood. The origin of the receptors is a woman aged 55-70 years with COVID-19, enrolled during active disease.

To note about this clone: The junction shows a germline mismatch at one end, possibly a read error. V usage is TRBV5-1 and J usage is TRBJ1-1; 8 bases match TRBD1. The CDR3 covers 14 residues. Germline V lookup: CDR1 SGHRS, CDR2 YFSETQ. CDR3 loop: CASSLQGVKTEAFF. In DNA, the CDR3 is TGCGCCAGCAGCTTACAGGGGGTGAAGACTGAAGCTTTCTTT.

The chain joins TRBV7-2 to TRBJ2-1, with 12 positions matching TRBD2. With 0 bases clipped from V and 0 bases from J, the junction kept 9 bases outside the gene matches. Germline V CDR1 and CDR2: SGHTA, FQGNSA. The CDR3 has 20 amino acids. This CDR3 reads CASSLAVYPSGGASYNEQFF. In nucleotides, the CDR3 is TGTGCCAGCAGCTTAGCGGTATATCCTAGCGGGGGGGCCTCCTACAATGAGCAGTTCTTC.

This clone was recorded only once. The chain uses TRBV19 and TRBJ1-4; 7 bases line up with TRBD1. In germline, CDR1 is LNHDA, CDR2 SQIVND (reference sequence). This CDR3 has 16 residues. Trimming cost V 6 bases and J 4 bases; bases outside gene matches: 11. Here the CDR3 DNA reads TGTGCCAGTAGCCTACAGGGGCCCCCAAGTAATGAAAAACTGTTTTTT. This sequence encodes CASSLQGPPSNEKLFF.

The chain links TRBV2 to TRBJ1-2; 7 bases align to TRBD1. V lost 3 bases to trimming and J lost 5 bases; unmatched junction nucleotides: 9. The CDR3 totals 15 residues. Germline V gene data show CDR1 as SNHLY and CDR2 as FYNNEI. The CDR3 DNA sequence: TGTGCCAGCAGTGACACGGTAGGGGGCAAATATGGCTACACCTTC. Translation: CASSDTVGGKYGYTF.

V is TRBV2 and J is TRBJ2-3; perhaps TRBD2 as D (6 bases). V was clipped by 5 bases and J by 5 bases, with 14 bases between them. Looked up from germline, CDR1 is SNHLY and CDR2 is FYNNEI. This CDR3 has 14 residues. This CDR3 is CASSYSGGKDTQYF. Written as DNA, the CDR3 is TGTGCCAGCAGTTACTCCGGGGGTAAAGATACGCAGTATTTT.